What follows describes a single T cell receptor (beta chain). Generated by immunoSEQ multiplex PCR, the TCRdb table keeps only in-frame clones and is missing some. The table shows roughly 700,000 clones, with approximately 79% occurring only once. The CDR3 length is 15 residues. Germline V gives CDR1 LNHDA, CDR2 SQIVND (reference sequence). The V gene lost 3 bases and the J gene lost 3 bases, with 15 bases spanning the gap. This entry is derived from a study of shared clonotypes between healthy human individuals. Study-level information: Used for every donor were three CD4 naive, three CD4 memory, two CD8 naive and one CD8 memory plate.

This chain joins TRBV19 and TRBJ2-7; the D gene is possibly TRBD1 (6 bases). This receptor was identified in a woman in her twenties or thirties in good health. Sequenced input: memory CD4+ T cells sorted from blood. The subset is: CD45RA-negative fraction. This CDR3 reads CASSIGQGMGYEQYF. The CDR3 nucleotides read TGTGCCAGTAGTATTGGGCAGGGGATGGGCTACGAGCAGTACTTC.